These 10 T cell receptor beta chains were all obtained from the same sample, sequenced in a study of T-cell reconstitution after alpha-beta-depleted transplantation in children. The library targeted TCRbeta and was prepared with unique molecular identifiers. One entry per CDR3 protein results from TCRdb running MiXCR on the PCR reads. The repertoire holds around 960,000 distinct CDR3 sequences, with around 30% as singletons. This sample comprised PBMCs, mostly from graft donor cells, obtained 360 days after TCRalphabeta/CD19-depleted stem cell transplant. These TCRs come from a boy under two years old who had a stem cell transplant for SCID, so the T cells may come from the graft donor.

The chain has TRBV5-1 and TRBJ2-7; tentative D call: TRBD2 (6 bases). Looked up from germline, CDR1 is SGHRS and CDR2 is YFSETQ. The CDR3 has 13 amino acids. V gave up 5 bases and J gave up 6 bases, with 15 bases separating them. The CDR3 coding sequence is TGCGCCAGCAGTTTTGATGGGGGGTCCGAGCAGTACTTC. It encodes CASSFDGGSEQYF.

For this clonotype: At one end, the junction sequence differs from germline, possibly due to a read error. The V and J genes are TRBV5-1 and TRBJ2-3; D unclear. Germline CDR1 and CDR2: SGHRS and YFSETQ. CDR3 length equals 13 residues. This CDR3 is CASSAGRTDTQYF. For the CDR3, the DNA is TGTGCCAGCAGTGCTGGGCGGACAGATACGCAGTATTTT.

This clonotype was observed a single time. This chain links TRBV6-1 with TRBJ2-7; D might be TRBD1 or TRBD2, each matching 6 bases. The CDR3 contains 14 residues. Germline CDR1 MNHNS, CDR2 SASEGT. Trimming removed 7 bases from V and 5 bases from J, with 18 bases in between. In DNA, the CDR3 is TGTGCCAGCACTGGAGGGGGGTGGTTCGACGAGCAGTACTTC. Encoded protein: CASTGGGWFDEQYF.

The chain carries TRBV3-1 and TRBJ2-1; D is possibly TRBD1 or TRBD2 (6 bases each). The CDR3 is made up of 16 amino acids. Germline lookup yields CDR1 LGHDT and CDR2 YNNKEL (reference sequence). The V and J ends lost 4 bases and 4 bases respectively, with 17 bases between them. The CDR3, as DNA: TGTGCCAGCAGCCGGTACTGGGGGGCAGGGTACAATGAGCAGTTCTTC. Translation gives CASSRYWGAGYNEQFF.

This clonotype has ten or more counts. CDR3 nucleotides: TGCAGTGCTTTTAGCGGGGGGGTCACAGATACGCAGTATTTT. It yields the protein CSAFSGGVTDTQYF. This sequence joins TRBV20-1 and TRBJ2-3, with 11 nucleotides matching TRBD2. Trimming cost V 5 bases and J 2 bases; bases outside gene matches: 3. The CDR3 covers 14 residues. Germline CDR1 reads DFQATT; CDR2 reads SNEGSKA (reference sequence).

The chain links TRBV3-1 to TRBJ1-5; D ambiguous. Per germline, CDR1 LGHDT and CDR2 YNNKEL (reference sequence). V gave up 1 base and J gave up 5 bases, with 9 bases separating them. CDR3 length: 14 residues. The CDR3 bases are TGTGCCAGCAGCCAAGGACACAGCTATCAGCCCCAGCATTTT. Its protein product is CASSQGHSYQPQHF.

This clonotype was observed a few times. The rearrangement joins TRBV5-1 to TRBJ2-7; maybe TRBD2 (5 bases). The CDR3 totals 14 residues. V was shortened by 2 bases and J by 0 bases, with 9 bases between the two germline ends. Germline CDR1 is SGHRS and CDR2 is YFSETQ. The CDR3: CASSFRGNSYEQYF. CDR3 DNA sequence: TGCGCCAGCAGCTTTCGGGGAAACTCCTACGAGCAGTACTTC.

This chain uses TRBV15 with TRBJ2-1; 7 nucleotides line up with TRBD2. The CDR3 sequence is 17 residues long. V dropped 1 base and J dropped 4; count of bases not matched to a gene: 10. From germline, CDR1 is LNHNV and CDR2 YYDKDF (reference sequence). The CDR3 region has the DNA TGTGCCACCAGCAGAGCTAGGGCGACTAGCAGATACAATGAGCAGTTCTTC. It specifies CATSRARATSRYNEQFF.

The chain has TRBV29-1 and TRBJ2-2; the match to TRBD1 covers 7 bases. The length of the CDR3 is 13 residues. CDR1 and CDR2 (germline): SQVTM, ANQGSEA. V lost 4 bases and J lost 7; bases outside the gene matches: 6. Written as DNA, the CDR3 is TGCAGCGTTGCCGACAGGGTACGCGGGGAGCTGTTTTTT. Translated: CSVADRVRGELFF.

The chain carries TRBV12-3 or TRBV12-4 and TRBJ2-5; a weak D match, TRBD1 (7 bases). V lost 2 bases, J lost 4 bases, and 14 bases lay in between. The CDR3 runs to 15 residues. CDR3 region: CASSLQGGGRETQYF. The DNA of the CDR3 is TGTGCCAGCAGTTTACAAGGAGGGGGCCGAGAGACCCAGTACTTC.